This TCR beta chain was profiled in a study of regulatory T cells in long-lasting Graves disease. Study-level results: Persistent-disease Graves' patients showed less TCR diversity than new cases.

The CDR3 is 15 amino acids. Deletions cut 5 bases from V and 4 bases from J, with 17 bases between. Germline loops: CDR1 SEHNR, CDR2 FQNEAQ (reference sequence). Sample time point: newly diagnosed GD, antithyroid drugs for less than 3 months. Scientists built the TCR library using RNA that was extracted from PBMCs. Combining iRepertoire HTBI primers with Arm-PCR of CDR3 regions, the authors built TCR beta libraries. Original data processing: The samples included 62 TRBV and 14 TRBJ segments. Using its own MiXCR run on the multiplex PCR reads, TCRdb lists one record per CDR3 protein. TCRdb's processing, not the authors', yielded these V and J calls. The repertoire consists of about 430,000 distinct CDR3 sequences, with 15% occurring once and the leading ten covering 7.8%. Ten or more counts support this clonotype. Its antigen remains unidentified. This same sample was also taken into another study, of T cells in Graves' hyperthyroidism and ophthalmopathy. That source adds: Orbital computed tomography, thyroid ultrasound, serum thyroxine and TRAb, and clinical symptoms together informed the diagnoses. In the first-round RT-PCR of the TCR CDR3, the HTBI primer set was used.

The source of this sequence is a woman in her thirties or forties with Graves disease. Specimen: peripheral blood mononuclear cells (PBMCs), collected at new diagnosis, from a patient treated with antithyroid drugs. The chain employs TRBV7-9 and TRBJ1-2; the D gene is possibly TRBD1 (6 bases). CDR3 region: CASSLQGPSSYGYTF. DNA for the CDR3: TGTGCCAGCAGCCTACAGGGTCCCTCAAGCTATGGCTACACCTTC.